These T cell receptor beta chains were read from a single sample in a study of control samples from healthy donors and cancer patients. Measured with immunoSEQ multiplex PCR; TCRdb has only the in-frame clones, and not every one. The table shows about 51,000 clones, with around nine tenths occurring only once. Sequenced sample: PBMCs. The receptors originated from a man aged 45-60 years with head and neck cancer. The CDR3 runs from the conserved cysteine through the conserved F or W. The order of the fields is clone size, V gene, CDR3 length, J gene, D gene, CDR3 protein, CDR3 DNA. The D gene is left open where the match is weak. Expanded clones are given a class, and other clones once, few, many or no size at all.

>.|TRBV4-1|14|TRBJ1-4|TRBD1
CASSLGQGGEKLFF
TGCGCCAGCAGCCTGGGACAGGGAGGCGAAAAACTGTTTTTT
>once|TRBV3-1/TRBV3-2|14|TRBJ2-7|.
CASSHSPPTIEQYF
TGTGCCAGCAGCCATTCCCCCCCCACTATCGAGCAGTACTTC
>few|TRBV4-1|21|TRBJ2-1|TRBD2
CASSLTGSRGASGRSYNEQFF
TGCGCCAGCAGCCTAACGGGGTCCAGGGGGGCTAGCGGGAGGTCCTACAATGAGCAGTTCTTC
>.|TRBV28|18|TRBJ2-5|.
CASSLSRSGVAAKETQYF
TGTGCCAGCAGTTTATCCCGGAGTGGGGTGGCAGCGAAAGAGACCCAGTACTTC
>.|TRBV27|15|TRBJ2-7|.
CASSSTTLPPYEQYF
TGTGCCAGCAGTTCTACGACTCTACCTCCCTACGAGCAGTACTTC
>.|TRBV4-1|15|TRBJ2-3|.
CASSQERGQTDTQYF
TGCGCCAGCAGCCAAGAACGAGGACAGACAGATACGCAGTATTTT
>few|TRBV6-1|14|TRBJ1-4|.
CASSEGRAWEKLFF
TGTGCCAGCAGTGAAGGGAGGGCCTGGGAAAAACTGTTTTTT
>once|TRBV13|17|TRBJ2-1|TRBD2
CASSLLAGNMGYNEQFF
TGTGCCAGCAGCTTGTTAGCGGGGAATATGGGATACAATGAGCAGTTCTTC
>.|TRBV3-1/TRBV3-2|18|TRBJ2-2|TRBD2
CASGWSSGSFGNTGELFF
TGTGCCAGCGGATGGTCTAGCGGGAGTTTTGGGAACACCGGGGAGCTGTTTTTT
>.|TRBV15|15|TRBJ2-5|.
CATSRDWSAWETQYF
TGTGCCACCAGCAGAGACTGGTCAGCGTGGGAGACCCAGTACTTC
>.|TRBV2|14|TRBJ2-2|.
CAGRGTTPGGELFF
TGTGCCGGCCGGGGGACGACCCCCGGGGGGGAGCTGTTTTTT
>.|TRBV9|15|TRBJ2-5|.
CASSVSGAPWETQYF
TGTGCCAGCAGCGTATCGGGGGCCCCTTGGGAGACCCAGTACTTC
>.|TRBV5-1|16|TRBJ2-1|.
CASSLGNEAGKGEQFF
TGCGCCAGCAGCTTGGGTAATGAGGCGGGTAAGGGTGAGCAGTTCTTC
>few|TRBV19|15|TRBJ1-6|.
CASSIRTDYNSPLHF
TGTGCCAGTAGTATACGGACAGACTATAATTCACCCCTCCACTTT
>.|TRBV19|13|TRBJ1-5|.
CASSTDTNQPQHF
TGTGCCAGTAGCACCGACACAAATCAGCCCCAGCATTTT
>.|TRBV28|13|TRBJ2-5|TRBD2
CASSSSGRLAQYF
TGTGCCAGCAGTTCTAGCGGGAGGTTGGCCCAGTACTTC
>.|TRBV7-9|16|TRBJ2-7|TRBD1
CASSLGQGQTSYEQYF
TGTGCCAGCAGCTTGGGACAGGGCCAAACCTCCTACGAGCAGTACTTC
>once|TRBV28|14|TRBJ2-2|.
CATGGMGNTGELFF
TGTGCCACCGGAGGGATGGGGAACACCGGGGAGCTGTTTTTT
>.|TRBV7-4|15|TRBJ2-5|TRBD2
CASSLCGGSQETQYF
TGTGCCAGCAGCTTATGCGGGGGGAGCCAAGAGACCCAGTACTTC
>.|TRBV12-5|18|TRBJ1-6|.
CASGAIISRQLSNSPLHF
TGTGCTAGTGGCGCAATAATCTCCCGACAGCTCTCTAATTCACCCCTCCACTTT
>.|TRBV28|16|TRBJ2-4|.
CASSFYGTLAKNIQYF
TGTGCCAGCAGTTTTTATGGGACCCTAGCCAAAAACATTCAGTACTTC
>.|TRBV12-3/TRBV12-4|12|TRBJ2-5|TRBD1
CASSRQGETQYF
TGTGCCAGCAGCCGACAGGGGGAGACCCAGTACTTC
>.|TRBV28|17|TRBJ2-7|TRBD2
CASSTRTSGRGWVEQYF
TGTGCCAGCAGCACACGGACTAGCGGGAGGGGGTGGGTCGAGCAGTACTTC
>.|TRBV28|13|TRBJ1-2|.
CASSFSIQGYYTF
TGTGCCAGCAGTTTTAGTATCCAAGGCTACTACACCTTC
>.|TRBV6-2/TRBV6-3|14|TRBJ2-3|TRBD1
CASSSWTGTDTQYF
TGTGCCAGCAGTTCCTGGACAGGGACAGATACGCAGTATTTT
>.|TRBV6-2/TRBV6-3|15|TRBJ2-5|TRBD2
CASSFTRTSGETQYF
TGTGCCAGCAGTTTTACTAGGACTAGCGGAGAGACCCAGTACTTC
>.|TRBV5-6|12|TRBJ2-1|.
CASSLFYNEQFF
TGTGCCAGCAGCTTGTTCTACAATGAGCAGTTCTTC
>.|TRBV28|17|TRBJ2-7|.
CASSPAQVARGSYEQYF
TGTGCCAGCAGTCCTGCGCAAGTGGCTAGAGGGTCCTACGAGCAGTACTTC
>.|TRBV7-2|15|TRBJ1-4|.
CASSFSPTTNEKLFF
TGTGCCAGCAGCTTCAGTCCGACAACTAATGAAAAACTGTTTTTT
>.|TRBV7-3|14|TRBJ2-7|.
CASSPVAGSYEQYF
TGTGCCAGCAGCCCAGTGGCGGGTAGCTACGAGCAGTACTTC
>.|TRBV7-8|16|TRBJ2-7|.
CASSRTGGAGGGEQYF
TGTGCCAGCAGCCGAACAGGGGGCGCGGGGGGCGGGGAGCAGTACTTC
>.|TRBV5-1|15|TRBJ1-5|.
CASSLGGVSNQPQHF
TGCGCCAGCAGCTTGGGAGGGGTTAGCAATCAGCCCCAGCATTTT
>.|TRBV27|16|TRBJ2-3|TRBD2
CASSLSKGGGLDTQYF
TGTGCCAGCAGTTTATCCAAGGGCGGGGGATTAGATACGCAGTATTTT
>.|TRBV7-9|18|TRBJ1-6|.
CASSFRSLGSSYNSPLHF
TGTGCCAGCAGCTTCCGCTCCTTGGGGAGCTCCTATAATTCACCCCTCCACTTT